The clone carrying this T cell receptor (beta chain) was seen only a few times. This CDR3 contains 16 residues. Germline CDR1 reads SGHDT; CDR2 reads YYEEEE. With V trimmed by 4 bases and J by 4 bases, 10 bases remained unmatched. These data belong to a study of blood T cell repertoires in COVID-19. The overall study: Donors in the United States, Italy and Spain gave samples during acute or convalescent COVID-19.

Libraries were prepared by immunoSEQ multiplex PCR; TCRdb keeps only in-frame clonotypes and omits some of them. Here the sample spans about 130,000 clones, 70% to 80% being singletons. The sequence was obtained from a woman in her 70s with COVID-19, enrolled during active disease. J is TRBJ2-3 and V is TRBV5-6; 9 bases agree with TRBD2. The source material was peripheral blood. The CDR3 here is CASSPAGGLFADTQYF. The CDR3 DNA reads TGTGCCAGCAGCCCCGCGGGGGGGCTATTCGCAGATACGCAGTATTTT.